Detailed here is one T cell receptor beta chain. The junction does not match germline at one end; this may be a read error. In the source study's methods: Reference gene primer amplification yielded estimated nucleated cell counts. Assay: immunoSEQ multiplex PCR; the TCRdb copy retains only in-frame clones and omits some. V, J and clone size are taken as reported in that table, and D and trimming were inferred from the DNA itself. This table has roughly 210,000 clones, around 90% appearing once. The sample belongs to a study of blood T cell repertoires in COVID-19. The CDR3 has 17 residues. Germline V gives CDR1 SSHAT, CDR2 FNYEAQ (reference sequence).

The sequence derives from a man in his 70s with acute or convalescent COVID-19. The sequencing sample was made of peripheral blood. V and J are TRBV7-7 and TRBJ1-5; D possibly corresponds to TRBD1 (6 bases). CDR3 sequence (DNA): TGTGCTAGCAGCTTTCTGGCCAGGGGCGAGAGCAATCAGCCCCAGCATTTT. Translating it yields CASSFLARGESNQPQHF.